The present T cell receptor beta chain was sequenced within a study of T cell responses to AZD1222 COVID-19 vaccine. The CDR3 has 15 amino acids. V gave up 5 bases and J gave up 0 bases, with 13 bases separating them. Germline V gene data show CDR1 as SEHNR and CDR2 as FQNEAQ (reference sequence). Measured with immunoSEQ multiplex PCR; TCRdb has only the in-frame clones, and not every one. This sample carries more than 90,000 clones, 88% of them seen once, and the ten largest clones take around 4%. The sample in question was peripheral blood, obtained 28 days after the second AZD1222 dose. This sequence joins TRBV7-9 and TRBJ1-1, with unresolved D. This receptor was identified in an adult who received the AZD1222 COVID-19 vaccine. CDR3: CASSPTTSLNTEAFF. Here the CDR3 DNA reads TGTGCCAGCAGCCCGACGACAAGCCTGAACACTGAAGCTTTCTTT. Full variable domain (outside the CDR3, taken from reference TRBV7-9 and TRBJ1-1): DTGVSQNPRHKITKRGQNVTFRCDPISEHNRLYWYRQTLGQGPEFLTYFQNEAQLEKSRLLSDRFSAERPKGSFSTLEIQRTEQGDSAMYLCASSPTTSLNTEAFFGQGTRLTVV.